This T cell receptor (beta chain) is from a study of PD-L1 blockade in urothelial cancer. The CDR3 totals 16 residues. Germline lookup yields CDR1 MNHEY and CDR2 SMNVEV (reference sequence). Concerning this clone itself: A read error may account for a junction end that differs from germline.

In each PCR, synthetic TCR analog templates were spiked in. TCRdb's copy holds only in-frame clones and misses some; the assay was immunoSEQ multiplex PCR. The sample gives 75,000 to 95,000 clones, 90% of which show up once; around 10% is in the top ten. The chain combines TRBV27 with TRBJ1-2, with 10 bases aligning to TRBD1. The sample in question was PBMCs, obtained around atezolizumab (anti-PD-L1) treatment. The receptor was derived from a man in his sixties with urothelial cancer. The CDR3 DNA sequence: TGTGCCAGCAGTTCGTTGGCGGGACAGGGGTCGTCTGGCTATACCTTC. This sequence encodes CASSSLAGQGSSGYTF.